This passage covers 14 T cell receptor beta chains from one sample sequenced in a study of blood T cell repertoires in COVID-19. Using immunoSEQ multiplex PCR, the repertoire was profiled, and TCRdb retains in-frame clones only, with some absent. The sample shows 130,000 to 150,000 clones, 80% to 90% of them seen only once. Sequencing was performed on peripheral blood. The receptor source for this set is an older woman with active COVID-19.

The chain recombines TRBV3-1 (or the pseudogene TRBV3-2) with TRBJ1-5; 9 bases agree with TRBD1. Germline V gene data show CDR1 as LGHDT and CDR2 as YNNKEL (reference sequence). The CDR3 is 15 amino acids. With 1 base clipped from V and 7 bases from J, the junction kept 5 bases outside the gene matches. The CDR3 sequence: CASSQAQGAPQPQHF. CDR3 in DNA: TGTGCCAGCAGCCAAGCACAGGGGGCTCCCCAGCCCCAGCATTTT.

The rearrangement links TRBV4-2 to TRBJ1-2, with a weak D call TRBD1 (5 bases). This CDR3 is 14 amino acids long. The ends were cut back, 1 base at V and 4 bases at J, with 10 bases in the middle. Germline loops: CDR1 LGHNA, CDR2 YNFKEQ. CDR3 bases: TGTGCCAGCAGCCAAGGTGGGACTAGCTATGGCTACACCTTC. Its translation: CASSQGGTSYGYTF.

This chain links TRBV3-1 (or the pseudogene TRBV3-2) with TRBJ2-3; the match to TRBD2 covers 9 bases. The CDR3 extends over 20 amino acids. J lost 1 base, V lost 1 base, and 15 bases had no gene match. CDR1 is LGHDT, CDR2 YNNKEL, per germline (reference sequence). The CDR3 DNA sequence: TGTGCCAGCAGCCAAGTCCCGGGGAGGCTAGCGGGACCCCGCACAGATACGCAGTATTTT. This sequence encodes CASSQVPGRLAGPRTDTQYF.

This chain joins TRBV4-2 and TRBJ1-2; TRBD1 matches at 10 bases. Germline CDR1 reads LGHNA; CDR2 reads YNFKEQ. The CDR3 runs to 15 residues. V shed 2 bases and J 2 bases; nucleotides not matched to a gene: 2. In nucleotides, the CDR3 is TGTGCCAGCAGCCAACCGGGACAGGGGAACTATGGCTACACCTTC. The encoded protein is CASSQPGQGNYGYTF.

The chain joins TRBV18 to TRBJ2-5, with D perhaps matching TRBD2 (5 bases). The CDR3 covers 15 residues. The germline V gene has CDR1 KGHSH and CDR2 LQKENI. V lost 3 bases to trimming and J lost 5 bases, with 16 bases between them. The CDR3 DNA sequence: TGTGCCAGCTCACCCAGGTCTGGATCGGGGGAGACCCAGTACTTC. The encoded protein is CASSPRSGSGETQYF. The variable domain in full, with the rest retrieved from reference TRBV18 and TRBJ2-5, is NAGVMQNPRHLVRRRGQEARLRCSPMKGHSHVYWYRQLPEEGLKFMVYLQKENIIDESGMPKERFSAEFPKEGPSILRIQQVVRGDSAAYFCASSPRSGSGETQYFGPGTRLLVL.

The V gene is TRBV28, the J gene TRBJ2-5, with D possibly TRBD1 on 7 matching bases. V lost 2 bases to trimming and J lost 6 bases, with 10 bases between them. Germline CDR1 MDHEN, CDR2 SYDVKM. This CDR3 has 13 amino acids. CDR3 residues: CASSLPGGKTQYF. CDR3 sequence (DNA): TGTGCCAGCAGTTTACCAGGGGGGAAGACCCAGTACTTC.

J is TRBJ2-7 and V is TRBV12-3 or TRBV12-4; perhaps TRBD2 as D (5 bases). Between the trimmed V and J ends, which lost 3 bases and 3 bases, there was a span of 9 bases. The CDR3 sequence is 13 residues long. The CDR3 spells CASSFGIFYEQYF. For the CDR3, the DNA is TGTGCCAGCAGTTTCGGGATTTTCTACGAGCAGTACTTC.

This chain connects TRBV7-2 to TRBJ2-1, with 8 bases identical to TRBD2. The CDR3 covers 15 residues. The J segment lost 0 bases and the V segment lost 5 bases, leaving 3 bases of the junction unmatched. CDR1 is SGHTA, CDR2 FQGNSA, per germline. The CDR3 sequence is CASSQRGSSYNEQFF. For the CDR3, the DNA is TGTGCCAGCAGCCAGCGGGGGAGCTCCTACAATGAGCAGTTCTTC.

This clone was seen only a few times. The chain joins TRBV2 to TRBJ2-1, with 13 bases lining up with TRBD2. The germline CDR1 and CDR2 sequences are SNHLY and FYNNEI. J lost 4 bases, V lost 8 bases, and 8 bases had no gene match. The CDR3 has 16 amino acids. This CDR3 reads CASEATSGRQYNEQFF. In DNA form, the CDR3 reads TGTGCCAGCGAGGCGACTAGCGGGAGGCAATACAATGAGCAGTTCTTC.

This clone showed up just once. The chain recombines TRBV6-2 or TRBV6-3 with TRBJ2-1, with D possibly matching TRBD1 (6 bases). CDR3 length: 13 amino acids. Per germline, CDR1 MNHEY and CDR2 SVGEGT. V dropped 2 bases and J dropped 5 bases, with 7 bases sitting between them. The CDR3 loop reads CASSYRDNNEQFF. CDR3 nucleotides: TGTGCCAGCAGTTACCGGGACAACAATGAGCAGTTCTTC.

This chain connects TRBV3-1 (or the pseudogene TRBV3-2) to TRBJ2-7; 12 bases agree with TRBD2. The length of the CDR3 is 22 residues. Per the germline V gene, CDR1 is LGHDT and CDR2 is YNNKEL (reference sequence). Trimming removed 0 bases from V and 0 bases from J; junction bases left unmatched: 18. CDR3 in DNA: TGTGCCAGCAGCCAAGACTATACCTTGGGACTAGCGGGTATTACGAGCTCCTACGAGCAGTACTTC. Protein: CASSQDYTLGLAGITSSYEQYF.

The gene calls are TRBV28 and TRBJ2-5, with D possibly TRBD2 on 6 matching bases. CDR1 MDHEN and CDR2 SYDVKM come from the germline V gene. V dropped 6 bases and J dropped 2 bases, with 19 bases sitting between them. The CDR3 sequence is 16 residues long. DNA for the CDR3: TGTGCCAGCAGCCACCGTAGGGGACTCGATCAAGAGACCCAGTACTTC. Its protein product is CASSHRRGLDQETQYF.

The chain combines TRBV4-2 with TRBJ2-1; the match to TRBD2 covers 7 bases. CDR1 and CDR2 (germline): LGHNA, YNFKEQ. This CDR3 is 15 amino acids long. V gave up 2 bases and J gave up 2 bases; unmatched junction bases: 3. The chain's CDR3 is CASSQSGNTYNEQFF. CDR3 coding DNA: TGTGCCAGCAGCCAAAGCGGGAACACCTACAATGAGCAGTTCTTC.

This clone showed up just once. The CDR3: CASSNRDRGYEQYF. The CDR3 bases are TGTGCCAGCAGCAACCGGGACAGGGGCTACGAGCAGTACTTC. V gene TRBV21-1 combines with J gene TRBJ2-7; the D call in the table, TRBD1, was not verified against the DNA. TRBV21-1 is annotated as a pseudogene. The CDR3 is 14 amino acids.